Presented here are 22 T cell receptor beta chains from one specimen sequenced in a study of a mutant IDH1 vaccine in newly diagnosed glioma (dated by TCRdb to the early 2020s). Library construction relied on the immunoSEQ multiplex PCR assay. TCRdb limited this immuneACCESS table to in-frame rearrangements with V and J called. A share of clones is missing; checked studies link under half to unresolved V genes, and the rest is unexplained. This sample lists tens of thousands of clones; 80% to 90% were detected once. 2.9% of the sample is in the top ten clones. Read against the paper, the sample's time point label means: baseline, week 1 (first vaccination visit). Sample treatment or condition, as interpreted from the label and publication: pre-vaccination baseline after standard-of-care therapy. The sample here was PBMCs, taken from a glioma patient treated with radiotherapy, temozolomide or both. These receptor sequences come from a man aged 25 to 40 with glioma.

This chain connects TRBV27 to TRBJ2-5, with TRBD2 matching over 13 bases. CDR1 MNHEY and CDR2 SMNVEV come from the germline V gene (reference sequence). The ends lost 5 bases at V and 4 bases at J; junction bases unmatched: 7. The CDR3 length is 16 residues. The CDR3 DNA reads TGTGCCAGCAGTCCGCGGGGACTAGCGGGATTAGAGACCCAGTACTTC. Translating it yields CASSPRGLAGLETQYF.

This clone was seen once. This chain uses TRBV7-9 with TRBJ1-5; 8 bases agree with TRBD1. With V trimmed by 1 base and J by 7 bases, 15 bases remained unmatched. Germline V lookup: CDR1 SEHNR, CDR2 FQNEAQ (reference sequence). The CDR3 sequence is 18 residues long. As DNA, the CDR3 is TGTGCCAGCAGCTTAGGAACGACCGGGACAGGAAAAAACCAGCCCCAGCATTTT. Translated, it gives CASSLGTTGTGKNQPQHF.

The V gene is TRBV2, the J gene TRBJ2-1, with D possibly called TRBD1 or TRBD2 (5 bases each). V dropped 4 bases and J dropped 9 bases, with 13 bases sitting between them. The germline gives CDR1 SNHLY, CDR2 FYNNEI. CDR3 length: 13 residues. The DNA for the CDR3 is TGTGCCAGCAGTGCGGTCAGGGACGGTGAGCAGTTCTTC. This gives the protein CASSAVRDGEQFF.

This rearrangement joins TRBV11-2 to TRBJ1-2; the D is unclear. From germline, CDR1 is SGHAT and CDR2 FQNNGV. The ends were cut back, 0 bases at V and 3 bases at J, with 8 bases in the middle. CDR3 length: 14 amino acids. The CDR3 loop reads CASSLDPADYGYTF. The CDR3 nucleotides are TGTGCCAGCAGCTTAGACCCCGCCGACTATGGCTACACCTTC.

The V call is TRBV5-8, the J call TRBJ2-7; TRBD1 is a possible D gene (5 bases). Germline lookup yields CDR1 SGHTS and CDR2 YDEGEE. There are 14 residues in the CDR3. V gave up 4 bases and J gave up 2 bases, with 13 bases separating them. The CDR3 sequence: CASSVGQGPYEQYF. Written as DNA, the CDR3 is TGTGCCAGCAGCGTAGGGCAGGGCCCCTACGAGCAGTACTTC.

The chain couples TRBV10-2 to TRBJ2-3, with D perhaps matching TRBD2 (7 bases). The CDR3 has 14 amino acids. Trimming stripped 6 bases from V and 5 bases from J, with 15 bases between. Germline lookup yields CDR1 WSHSY and CDR2 SAAADI. CDR3 sequence: CASRWGGWGDTQYF. The DNA for the CDR3 is TGCGCCAGCAGGTGGGGGGGCTGGGGAGATACGCAGTATTTT.

The DNA of the CDR3 is TGTGCCAGTAGTATTCTGGGGCCCAATGAGCAGTTCTTC. Its protein product is CASSILGPNEQFF. V gene TRBV19 combines with J gene TRBJ2-1; possible D gene TRBD1, 5 bases. Trimming took off 3 bases at V and 6 bases at J, with 9 bases between the two ends. The CDR3 sequence is 13 residues long. The germline CDR1 and CDR2 sequences are LNHDA and SQIVND (reference sequence).

The chain uses TRBV5-1 and TRBJ1-5; weak D call: TRBD1 (6 bases). Germline values: CDR1 SGHRS, CDR2 YFSETQ. V was pared by 1 base and J by 2 bases, with 22 bases between. There are 19 residues in the CDR3. CDR3 nucleotide sequence: TGCGCCAGCAGCTTGCCACGCCGTCCCCAGGGGAAGCGCAATCAGCCCCAGCATTTT. This codes for CASSLPRRPQGKRNQPQHF.

This clone was seen only a few times. The chain is built from TRBV19 and TRBJ1-6, with 7 bases lining up with TRBD1. The CDR3 sequence is 15 residues long. V lost 5 bases and J lost 6; bases outside the gene matches: 7. Germline CDR1 is LNHDA and CDR2 is SQIVND (reference sequence). The CDR3 loop reads CASSDKGAANSPLHF. In DNA form, the CDR3 reads TGTGCCAGTAGTGATAAGGGGGCAGCTAATTCACCCCTCCACTTT.

The chain has TRBV19 and TRBJ1-1; D uncertain. There are 16 residues in the CDR3. Germline V gene sequence: CDR1 LNHDA, CDR2 SQIVND (reference sequence). Trimming stripped 5 bases from V and 1 base from J, with 17 bases between. In nucleotides, the CDR3 is TGTGCCAGTAGTGATGTTGTGGTAAGAACGAACACTGAAGCTTTCTTT. Translation: CASSDVVVRTNTEAFF. Full variable domain (remainder filled in from reference TRBV19 and TRBJ1-1): DGGITQSPKYLFRKEGQNVTLSCEQNLNHDAMYWYRQDPGQGLRLIYYSQIVNDFQKGDIAEGYSVSREKKESFPLTVTSAQKNPTAFYLCASSDVVVRTNTEAFFGQGTRLTVV.

This chain links TRBV25-1 with TRBJ2-7; 9 positions match TRBD1. Trimming took 6 bases from V and 3 from J; bases not matched to a gene: 9. The CDR3 contains 15 residues. The germline V gene has CDR1 MGHDK and CDR2 SYGVNS. The CDR3 spells CASRGPGTGSYEQYF. The CDR3 DNA follows: TGTGCCAGCAGGGGTCCAGGGACAGGGAGCTACGAGCAGTACTTC.

This CDR3 reads CSCGSGVDGYTF. DNA for the CDR3: TGCAGCTGTGGGTCGGGGGTCGATGGCTACACCTTC. V is TRBV29-1 and J is TRBJ1-2; a weak D match, TRBD1 (5 bases). Germline CDR1 is SQVTM and CDR2 is ANQGSEA. V shed 8 bases and J shed 6 bases, with 16 bases lying between them. This CDR3 has 12 amino acids.

The rearrangement joins TRBV27 to TRBJ1-2; 8 bases align to TRBD1. The CDR3 has 14 residues. After removal of 2 bases from V and 8 bases from J, the junction contained 7 bases not matched to a gene. The V gene's germline CDR1 is MNHEY and CDR2 SMNVEV (reference sequence). Here the CDR3 reads CASSLRGTGYGYTF. As DNA, the CDR3 is TGTGCCAGCAGTTTACGAGGGACAGGCTACGGCTACACCTTC.

J is TRBJ1-4 and V is TRBV6-5; TRBD1 might be the D (5 bases). Germline assignment: CDR1 MNHEY and CDR2 SVGAGI. The CDR3 is 11 amino acids. V lost 6 bases, J lost 7 bases, and 6 bases lay in between. The CDR3 DNA reads as TGTGCCAGCAGGGGGCCTGAAAAACTGTTTTTT. This gives the protein CASRGPEKLFF.

V and J are TRBV10-3 and TRBJ1-6; D call uncertain. This CDR3 comprises 19 residues. Germline CDR1 and CDR2: ENHRY and SYGVKD. V was clipped by 3 bases and J by 7 bases, with 25 bases between them. The CDR3 region is CAISDLVWEGLVSNSPLHF. CDR3 bases: TGTGCCATCAGTGACTTGGTCTGGGAGGGTCTTGTTTCGAATTCACCCCTCCACTTT.

This sequence joins TRBV18 and TRBJ2-2, with D possibly being TRBD1 (5 bases). This CDR3 is built from 14 residues. V lost 2 bases and J 7 bases, leaving 11 bases between the germline ends. Germline lookup yields CDR1 KGHSH and CDR2 LQKENI. For the CDR3, the DNA is TGTGCCAGCTCACCATCGTGGGGCGACGGGGAGCTGTTTTTT. Translation gives CASSPSWGDGELFF.

The chain combines TRBV5-1 with TRBJ2-2; D is unclear. CDR1 is SGHRS, CDR2 YFSETQ, per germline. There are 16 residues in the CDR3. V lost 2 bases and J lost 0, with 11 bases in between. The CDR3 region is CASSLRTDANTGELFF. CDR3 nucleotide sequence: TGCGCCAGCAGCTTAAGGACCGACGCGAACACCGGGGAGCTGTTTTTT.

This chain connects TRBV6-4 to TRBJ1-1, with a possible D match to TRBD1 (5 bases). The CDR3 contains 14 residues. V was shortened by 6 bases and J by 5 bases, with 16 bases between the two germline ends. Looked up from germline, CDR1 is MRHNA and CDR2 is SNTAGT. CDR3 DNA sequence: TGTGCCAGCAGGCGTCAGGTTGGGGGGACTGAAGCTTTCTTT. It translates to CASRRQVGGTEAFF.

The chain has TRBV30 and TRBJ1-2; D is uncertain. The CDR3 has 13 residues. V lost 0 bases, J lost 1 base, and 6 bases lay in between. Germline V CDR1 and CDR2: GTSNPN, SVGIG (reference sequence). CDR3: CAWSVGSNYGYTF. The CDR3 coding sequence is TGTGCCTGGAGTGTGGGCAGTAACTATGGCTACACCTTC.

Only one count was recorded for this clone. V is TRBV7-6 and J is TRBJ1-2, with D perhaps TRBD1 (5 bases). CDR3 length: 13 amino acids. CDR1 and CDR2 from the germline V gene are SGHVS and FNYEAQ. Trimming removed 5 bases at V and 2 bases at J, with 9 bases between. CDR3 sequence (DNA): TGTGCCAGCAGCGACGGGGCGAACTATGGCTACACCTTC. Translated: CASSDGANYGYTF.

The V call is TRBV6-1, the J call TRBJ2-2; D unclear. This CDR3 is 15 amino acids long. Germline V gene sequence: CDR1 MNHNS, CDR2 SASEGT. Trimming took 4 bases from V and 2 from J, leaving 11 bases between them. Here the CDR3 DNA reads TGTGCCAGCAGTGTCTACAGTCAAAACACCGGGGAGCTGTTTTTT. Its translation is CASSVYSQNTGELFF.

The rearrangement joins TRBV7-9 to TRBJ2-3, with a possible D match to TRBD1 (6 bases). CDR1 is SEHNR, CDR2 FQNEAQ, per germline (reference sequence). This CDR3 is 16 amino acids long. The germline V and J ends were trimmed by 7 bases and 3 bases, with 20 bases remaining between them. The CDR3 loop is CASTPLDGGWTDTQYF. The CDR3 coding sequence is TGTGCCAGCACCCCCCTTGATGGGGGCTGGACAGATACGCAGTATTTT.